This T cell receptor (beta chain) was profiled in a study of T cells in women clearing cervical HPV infection. Study-wide background: Case blood drawn at lesion detection; control blood after infection cleared.

The CDR3 runs to 17 residues. The ends were cut back, 5 bases at V and 0 bases at J, with 18 bases in the middle. Germline V CDR1 and CDR2: SGHRS, YFSETQ. All donors had a single incident cervical HPV16 infection, not prevalent. As regards this clone: Its antigen is not identified. The read finishes 3 residues shy of the CDR3 end, and the germline J gene is used to complete it.

Regarding the study as a whole: Cases carried less TRBV6-7 than controls: about 0.1% versus 0.15%.

Genomic DNA, averaging roughly 1,200 ng per sample, yielded TCR beta CDR3 via immunoSEQ. Generated by immunoSEQ multiplex PCR, the TCRdb table keeps only in-frame clones and is missing some. The sample totals tens of thousands of clones. What was sequenced was blood buffy coat. The TCR was taken from a woman aged 18-69 years with a cervical HPV16 infection that either progressed to CIN3+ or cleared (not recorded which). The rearrangement links TRBV5-1 to TRBJ1-5; no definite D call. The CDR3 bases that were read are TGCGCCAGCAGTCAGCAGCCCTCGGGGTATAGCAATCAGCCC. Protein sequence: CASSQQPSGYSNQP. The CDR3 as a whole reads CASSQQPSGYSNQPQHF.